This T cell receptor beta chain was retrieved from a study of neurological immune-mediated disorders. The CDR3 has 15 amino acids. The V end lost 0 bases, the J end lost 6 bases, and 11 bases lay between the germline ends. The germline CDR1 and CDR2 sequences are LGHDT and YNNKEL (reference sequence). A single record per CDR3 protein comes from TCRdb applying MiXCR to the 5' RACE reads. In the table there are approximately 38,000 distinct CDR3 sequences, 7% to 8.5% of which are singletons. This clonotype was seen repeatedly, ten times or more. Input was about a million sorted T cells, either CD4+ or CD8+.

The receptor comes from a man in his forties or fifties in good health. V and J are TRBV3-1 and TRBJ2-2; D not certain. Input material: CD4+ T cells from blood. CDR3: CASSQELTIAGELFF. The CDR3 bases are TGTGCCAGCAGCCAAGAATTAACTATTGCCGGGGAGCTGTTTTTT.